The subject of this entry is one T cell receptor (beta chain). MiXCR was run by TCRdb on the 5' RACE reads, yielding one entry per CDR3 protein. The sample includes 55,000 to 85,000 distinct CDR3 sequences, about an eighth of them seen just once. This sample was included in a study of early T cells in non-severe SARS-CoV-2 infection. Sequencing was performed on whole blood. The TCR comes from an adult who was a healthcare worker with PCR-confirmed SARS-CoV-2 infection or an uninfected control (not recorded which).

CDR3 nucleotide sequence: TGTGCCAGCAGTCCCTGGACAGCTAAAGAGACCCAGTACTTC. It is translated as CASSPWTAKETQYF. The rearrangement links TRBV27 to TRBJ2-5; TRBD1 might be the D (6 bases). The germline V gene has CDR1 MNHEY and CDR2 SMNVEV (reference sequence). V shed 5 bases and J shed 3 bases, with 13 bases lying between them. The CDR3 loop spans 14 amino acids.